The clone carrying this TCR beta chain was found a few times. No antigen is known for it. Germline assignment: CDR1 LNHDA and CDR2 SQIVND (reference sequence). This CDR3 comprises 14 residues. V trimming: 4 bases; J trimming: 2 bases; junction bases outside the gene matches: 4. This entry is derived from a study of beta chain features in type 1 diabetes. Overall study results and limits: Type 1 diabetes patients had TCRB CDR3s that were shorter (moderately but significantly so) in all four CD4+ subsets.

The investigators reverse transcribed all of the isolated RNA, so they sequenced expressed TCRB transcripts. Sequencing used immunoSEQ multiplex PCR; TCRdb keeps in-frame clones, though not all of them. The sample includes 250,000 to 350,000 clones, roughly 13% of them seen just once. The chain joins TRBV19 to TRBJ2-5; 7 bases line up with TRBD1. Sequencing was carried out using naive CD4+ T cells from blood. This clonotype originated in a man younger than 40 with type 1 diabetes. The CDR3 is CASSKDRTQETQYF. The CDR3 coding sequence is TGTGCCAGTAGTAAGGACAGGACTCAAGAGACCCAGTACTTC.